This entry lists 23 T cell receptor beta chains sequenced from one sample in a study of T-cell memory formation after mild COVID-19. TCRdb called the 5' RACE reads again in MiXCR, with one record for every CDR3 protein. Found here are 380,000 or so distinct CDR3 sequences, roughly 13% of them singletons; the top ten hold roughly 20%. The material sequenced was PBMCs or a T cell subset sorted from them (not recorded which). The origin of the receptors is a man aged 18 to 29 who had mild COVID-19 (a few samples of this study predate the infection). Cell type and time point are not known.

The rearrangement links TRBV19 to TRBJ1-5; TRBD1 matches 8 bases. Germline trimming cut 7 bases from V and 9 bases from J; bases unmatched to any gene: 11. Germline CDR1 and CDR2: LNHDA and SQIVND (reference sequence). This CDR3 spans 14 amino acids. The CDR3 loop is CASTLTGAARPQHF. DNA for the CDR3: TGTGCCAGTACCCTGACAGGGGCCGCTCGGCCCCAGCATTTT.

The chain uses TRBV4-2 and TRBJ2-3, with TRBD2 identical over 9 bases. The germline CDR1 and CDR2 sequences are LGHNA and YNFKEQ. Unmatched junction bases numbered 10, after V lost 4 bases and J lost 2 bases. The CDR3 loop spans 17 amino acids. CDR3 residues: CASSLFWASGVTDTQYF. CDR3 sequence (DNA): TGTGCCAGCAGCCTCTTTTGGGCTAGCGGGGTCACAGATACGCAGTATTTT.

The gene calls are TRBV19 and TRBJ2-5, with D unresolved. Per the germline V gene, CDR1 is LNHDA and CDR2 is SQIVND (reference sequence). V shed 8 bases and J shed 0 bases, with 10 bases lying between them. The CDR3 consists of 13 residues. The CDR3 reads CASGWSDQETQYF. The DNA for the CDR3 is TGTGCCAGTGGGTGGTCGGACCAAGAGACCCAGTACTTC.

V and J are TRBV5-1 and TRBJ1-4; possibly TRBD1 for D (5 bases). The CDR3 sequence is 14 residues long. Trimming left V 1 base short and J 3 bases short, with 7 bases between. Germline CDR1 SGHRS, CDR2 YFSETQ. The CDR3 DNA follows: TGCGCCAGCAGCTTGCAGGGTTCTAATGAAAAACTGTTTTTT. It encodes CASSLQGSNEKLFF.

The chain is built from TRBV5-1 and TRBJ2-7, with 9 positions matching TRBD1. This CDR3 spans 16 amino acids. Germline lookup yields CDR1 SGHRS and CDR2 YFSETQ. V lost 3 bases to trimming and J lost 6 bases; unmatched junction nucleotides: 13. The DNA of the CDR3 is TGCGCCAGCAGCTCCTGGGTTGAACAGGGGGCTTCCGAGCAGTACTTC. As protein: CASSSWVEQGASEQYF. The full variable domain, completed using reference TRBV5-1 and TRBJ2-7, is KAGVTQTPRYLIKTRGQQVTLSCSPISGHRSVSWYQQTPGQGLQFLFEYFSETQRNKGNFPGRFSGRQFSNSRSEMNVSTLELGDSALYLCASSSWVEQGASEQYFGPGTRLTVT.

This clonotype was counted at least ten times. The chain couples TRBV7-8 to TRBJ2-5; TRBD1 or TRBD2 may be the D gene (6 bases each). Looked up from germline, CDR1 is SGHVS and CDR2 is FQNEAQ. V lost 4 bases, J lost 5 bases, and 17 bases lay in between. The CDR3 contains 15 residues. CDR3 in amino acids: CASSSLGGSGETQYF. CDR3 nucleotide sequence: TGTGCCAGCAGCTCCCTGGGGGGCAGCGGGGAGACCCAGTACTTC.

The V call is TRBV5-1, the J call TRBJ2-7; TRBD2 agrees at 12 bases. Trimming took 4 bases from V and 5 from J; bases not matched to a gene: 13. CDR1 is SGHRS and CDR2 is YFSETQ in the germline V gene. CDR3 size: 17 residues. Here the CDR3 DNA reads TGCGCCAGCAGCCGGCGGACTAGCGGGGAAAAAGCCAACGAGCAGTACGTC. It is translated as CASSRRTSGEKANEQYV.

The chain uses TRBV6-2 or TRBV6-3 and TRBJ2-7; TRBD1 aligns across 8 bases. Trimming at V came to 2 bases and at J to 2 bases, leaving 5 bases not matched to a gene. Germline loops: CDR1 MNHEY, CDR2 SVGEGT. This CDR3 has 15 residues. The CDR3 DNA reads as TGTGCCAGCAGTTACGGCGGACAGGGCGCCTACGAGCAGTACGTC. Its translation: CASSYGGQGAYEQYV.

The chain is built from TRBV6-5 and TRBJ2-1; 8 bases are a match to TRBD2. Trimming took 3 bases from V and 8 from J; bases not matched to a gene: 12. Per the germline V gene, CDR1 is MNHEY and CDR2 is SVGAGI. The CDR3 covers 16 residues. CDR3 loop: CASSYSSGGPGDEQFF. The CDR3 DNA reads as TGTGCCAGCAGTTATTCGAGCGGGGGCCCCGGGGATGAGCAGTTCTTC.

The CDR3 sequence is CSASLQGANGYTF. The CDR3 DNA sequence: TGCAGTGCTAGTCTCCAGGGGGCGAATGGCTACACCTTC. The V and J genes are TRBV20-1 and TRBJ1-2; TRBD1 aligns across 8 bases. CDR3 size: 13 residues. V lost 3 bases to trimming and J lost 6 bases; unmatched junction nucleotides: 6. Germline loops: CDR1 DFQATT, CDR2 SNEGSKA (reference sequence).

The genes are TRBV5-6 and TRBJ2-1; D not certain. CDR3 length: 14 amino acids. Germline CDR1 reads SGHDT; CDR2 reads YYEEEE. Between the trimmed V and J ends, which lost 7 bases and 0 bases, there was a span of 11 bases. CDR3 region: CASFEPNSYNEQFF. In DNA form, the CDR3 reads TGTGCCAGCTTCGAACCCAACTCCTACAATGAGCAGTTCTTC.

This clonotype came up a few times. The V and J genes are TRBV6-2 or TRBV6-3 and TRBJ2-5, with 8 positions matching TRBD1. The CDR3 loop spans 15 amino acids. The J segment lost 4 bases and the V segment lost 4 bases, leaving 8 bases of the junction unmatched. Germline values: CDR1 MNHEY, CDR2 SVGEGT. CDR3 sequence (DNA): TGTGCCAGCAGTTCTTACGGACAGGGAGGAGAGACCCAGTACTTC. Encoded protein: CASSSYGQGGETQYF.

The rearrangement links TRBV7-9 to TRBJ1-4; no clear D gene. V gave up 10 bases and J gave up 0 bases, with 12 bases separating them. This CDR3 contains 14 residues. The V gene's germline CDR1 is SEHNR and CDR2 FQNEAQ (reference sequence). The CDR3 reads CATLLDATNEKLFF. The CDR3 DNA reads as TGTGCCACCCTTCTGGACGCAACTAATGAAAAACTGTTTTTT.

This clonotype has a handful of counts. The J gene is TRBJ2-2, the V gene TRBV6-2 or TRBV6-3; D is perhaps TRBD2 (6 bases). Per germline, CDR1 MNHEY and CDR2 SVGEGT. The CDR3 has 17 amino acids. V lost 6 bases to trimming and J lost 7 bases, with 24 bases between them. DNA for the CDR3: TGTGCCAGCAGACCGCGGGGAGAAGGACGGCCGGGCGGGGAGCTGTTTTTT. It codes for CASRPRGEGRPGGELFF.

V usage is TRBV18 and J usage is TRBJ1-6; TRBD1 is a possible D gene (5 bases). V dropped 1 base and J dropped 6 bases, with 10 bases sitting between them. CDR3 length: 15 amino acids. Germline V gene sequence: CDR1 KGHSH, CDR2 LQKENI. The chain's CDR3 is CASSPQDSLNSPLHF. Here the CDR3 DNA reads TGTGCCAGCTCACCACAAGACAGCCTTAATTCACCCCTCCACTTT. The whole variable domain, remainder taken from reference TRBV18 and TRBJ1-6, is NAGVMQNPRHLVRRRGQEARLRCSPMKGHSHVYWYRQLPEEGLKFMVYLQKENIIDESGMPKERFSAEFPKEGPSILRIQQVVRGDSAAYFCASSPQDSLNSPLHFGNGTRLTVT.

This chain connects TRBV7-9 to TRBJ1-2, with TRBD1 matching 8 bases. CDR1 is SEHNR, CDR2 FQNEAQ, per germline (reference sequence). With 5 bases clipped from V and 7 bases from J, the junction kept 3 bases outside the gene matches. This CDR3 has 12 amino acids. CDR3 sequence reads: CASSTDRGGYTF. As DNA, the CDR3 is TGTGCCAGCAGCACCGACAGGGGTGGCTACACCTTC.

This clonotype was counted between two and nine times. CDR3 DNA: TGTGCCAGCAGCTTCTTCGATACTCGGGAGCAGTACTTC. The encoded protein is CASSFFDTREQYF. V usage is TRBV5-4 and J usage is TRBJ2-7; no clear D gene. The length of the CDR3 is 13 residues. V lost 2 bases and J lost 7, with 13 bases in between. CDR1 is SGHNT, CDR2 YYREEE, per germline (reference sequence).

The gene calls are TRBV7-2 and TRBJ2-2; possible D gene TRBD1, 6 bases. This CDR3 has 16 amino acids. The V and J ends lost 3 bases and 3 bases respectively, with 14 bases between them. CDR1 and CDR2 (germline): SGHTA, FQGNSA. CDR3 nucleotide sequence: TGTGCCAGCAGCTTCCTAACTGGGACATACACCGGGGAGCTGTTTTTT. Its translation: CASSFLTGTYTGELFF.

This clonotype was counted many times. The chain combines TRBV4-1 with TRBJ2-5, with D maybe TRBD2 (5 bases). This CDR3 is 16 amino acids long. Germline CDR1 MGHRA, CDR2 YSYEKL. Trimming removed 0 bases at V and 3 bases at J, with 14 bases between. The CDR3 DNA follows: TGCGCCAGCAGCCAAGATCGGGGTCAGGTGGAAGAGACCCAGTACTTC. This encodes CASSQDRGQVEETQYF.

This chain uses TRBV28 with TRBJ1-1; no definite D call. Trimming took 6 bases from V and 8 from J, leaving 13 bases between them. Germline CDR1 and CDR2: MDHEN and SYDVKM. This CDR3 has 12 amino acids. Here the CDR3 DNA reads TGTGCCAGCAGCACCCGACGCCCGGAAGCTTTCTTT. This translates into CASSTRRPEAFF.

The chain combines TRBV15 with TRBJ1-4; TRBD1 matches 8 bases. CDR1 is LNHNV and CDR2 is YYDKDF in the germline V gene (reference sequence). Trimming removed 0 bases from V and 8 bases from J; junction bases left unmatched: 5. The CDR3 has 15 residues. The CDR3 protein is CATSRDQGASEKLFF. CDR3 DNA: TGTGCCACCAGCAGAGATCAGGGGGCGAGCGAAAAACTGTTTTTT.

This clonotype was found a few times. V usage is TRBV6-5 and J usage is TRBJ2-2; D assignment may be TRBD1 or TRBD2 (7 bases each). The V and J ends lost 6 bases and 3 bases respectively, with 23 bases between them. Per the germline V gene, CDR1 is MNHEY and CDR2 is SVGAGI. The CDR3 has 18 residues. The CDR3 reads CASRRSRGGRKYTGELFF. The CDR3 DNA reads TGTGCCAGCAGACGGTCCAGGGGGGGCCGCAAGTACACCGGGGAGCTGTTTTTT.

Many counts were recorded for this clonotype. This chain joins TRBV12-5 and TRBJ2-1, with a possible D match to TRBD2 (6 bases). The CDR3 spans 16 residues. Germline V gene lookup returns CDR1 LGHNT and CDR2 FRNRAP. Between the trimmed V and J ends, which lost 4 bases and 8 bases, there was a span of 21 bases. The CDR3 region is CASGSGGLARIHEQFF. The CDR3 nucleotides are TGTGCTAGTGGTTCTGGGGGTCTAGCGAGAATCCATGAGCAGTTCTTC.